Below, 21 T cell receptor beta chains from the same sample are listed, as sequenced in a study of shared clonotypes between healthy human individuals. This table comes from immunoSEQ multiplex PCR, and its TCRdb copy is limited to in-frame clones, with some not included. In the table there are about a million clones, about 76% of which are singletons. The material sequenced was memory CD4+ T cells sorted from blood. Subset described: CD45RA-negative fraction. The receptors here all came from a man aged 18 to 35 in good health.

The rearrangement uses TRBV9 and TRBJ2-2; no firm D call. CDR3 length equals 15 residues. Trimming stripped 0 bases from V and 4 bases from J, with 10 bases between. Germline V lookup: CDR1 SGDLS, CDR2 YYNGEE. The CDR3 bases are TGTGCCAGCAGCGTAGCTCCGGACCTCACCGGGGAGCTGTTTTTT. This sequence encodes CASSVAPDLTGELFF.

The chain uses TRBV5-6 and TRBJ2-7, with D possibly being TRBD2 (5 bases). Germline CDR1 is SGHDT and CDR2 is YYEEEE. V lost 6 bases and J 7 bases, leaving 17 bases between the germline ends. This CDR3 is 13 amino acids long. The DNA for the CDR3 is TGTGCCAGCACCCGGGGTGAAGGGAAAGAGCAGTACTTC. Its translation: CASTRGEGKEQYF.

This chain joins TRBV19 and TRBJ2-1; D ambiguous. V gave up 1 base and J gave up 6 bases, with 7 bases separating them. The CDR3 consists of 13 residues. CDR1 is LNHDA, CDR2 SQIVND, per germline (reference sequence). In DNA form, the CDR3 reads TGTGCCAGTAGTATAGGTACAGTCAATGAGCAGTTCTTC. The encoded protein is CASSIGTVNEQFF.

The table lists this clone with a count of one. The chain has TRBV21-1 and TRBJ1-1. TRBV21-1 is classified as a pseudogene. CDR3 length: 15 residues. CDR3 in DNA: TGTGCCAGCAGCAAAGGGAAGGAGCGGAACACTGAAGCTTTCTTT. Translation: CASSKGKERNTEAFF.

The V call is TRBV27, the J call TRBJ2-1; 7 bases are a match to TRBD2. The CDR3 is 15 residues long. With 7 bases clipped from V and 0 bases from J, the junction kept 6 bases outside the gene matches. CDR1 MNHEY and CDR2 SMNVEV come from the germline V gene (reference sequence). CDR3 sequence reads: CASNQGGGSYNEQFF. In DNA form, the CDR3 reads TGTGCCAGCAACCAGGGCGGGGGCTCCTACAATGAGCAGTTCTTC.

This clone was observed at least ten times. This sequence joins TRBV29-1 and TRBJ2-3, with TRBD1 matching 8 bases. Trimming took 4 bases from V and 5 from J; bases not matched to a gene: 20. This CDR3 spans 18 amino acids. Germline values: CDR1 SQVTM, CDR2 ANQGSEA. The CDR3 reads CSVGTGRGGQGYKDTQYF. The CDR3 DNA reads TGCAGCGTTGGGACGGGGCGGGGCGGACAGGGCTATAAAGATACGCAGTATTTT.

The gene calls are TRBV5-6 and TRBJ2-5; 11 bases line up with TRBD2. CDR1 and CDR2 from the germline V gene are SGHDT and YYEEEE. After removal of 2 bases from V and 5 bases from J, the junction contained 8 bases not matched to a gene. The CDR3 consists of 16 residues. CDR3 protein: CASSFGTSGFGETQYF. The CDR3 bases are TGTGCCAGCAGCTTCGGGACTAGCGGTTTCGGGGAGACCCAGTACTTC.

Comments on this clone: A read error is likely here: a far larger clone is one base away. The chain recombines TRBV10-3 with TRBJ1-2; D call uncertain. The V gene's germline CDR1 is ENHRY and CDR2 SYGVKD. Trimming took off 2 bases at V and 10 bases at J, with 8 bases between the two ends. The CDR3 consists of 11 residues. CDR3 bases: TGTGCCATCAGTGAGCCCTCAGACTACACCTTC. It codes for CAISEPSDYTF.

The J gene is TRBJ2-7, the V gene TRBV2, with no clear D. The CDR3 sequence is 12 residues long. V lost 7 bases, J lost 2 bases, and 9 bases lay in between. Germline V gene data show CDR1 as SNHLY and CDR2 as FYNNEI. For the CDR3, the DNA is TGTGCCAGCACCCGGACGACCTACGAGCAGTACTTC. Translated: CASTRTTYEQYF.

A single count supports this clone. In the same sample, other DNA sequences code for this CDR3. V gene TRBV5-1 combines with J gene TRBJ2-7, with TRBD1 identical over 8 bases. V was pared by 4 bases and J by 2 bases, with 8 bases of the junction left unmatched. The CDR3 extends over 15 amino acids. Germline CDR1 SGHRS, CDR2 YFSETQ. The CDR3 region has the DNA TGCGCCAGCAGCCCACGACAGGGGACAACCTACGAGCAGTACTTC. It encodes CASSPRQGTTYEQYF.

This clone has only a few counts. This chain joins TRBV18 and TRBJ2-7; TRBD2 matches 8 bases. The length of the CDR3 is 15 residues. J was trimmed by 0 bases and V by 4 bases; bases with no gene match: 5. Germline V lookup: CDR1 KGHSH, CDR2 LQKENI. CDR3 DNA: TGTGCCAGCTCACGCGGGACTAGGGGCTCCTACGAGCAGTACTTC. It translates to CASSRGTRGSYEQYF.

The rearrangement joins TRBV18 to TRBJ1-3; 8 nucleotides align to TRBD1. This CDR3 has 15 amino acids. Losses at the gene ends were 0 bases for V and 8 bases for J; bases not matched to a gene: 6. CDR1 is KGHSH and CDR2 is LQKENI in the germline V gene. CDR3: CASSPPAGQGYTIYF. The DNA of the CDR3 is TGTGCCAGCTCACCACCCGCAGGACAGGGCTACACCATATATTTT.

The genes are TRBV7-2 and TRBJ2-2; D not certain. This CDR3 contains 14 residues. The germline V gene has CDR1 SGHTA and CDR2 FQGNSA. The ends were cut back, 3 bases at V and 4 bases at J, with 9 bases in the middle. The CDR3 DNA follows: TGTGCCAGCAGCTTCTTTTTAGGCACCGGGGAGCTGTTTTTT. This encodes CASSFFLGTGELFF. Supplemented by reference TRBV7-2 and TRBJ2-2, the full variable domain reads GAGVSQSPSNKVTEKGKDVELRCDPISGHTALYWYRQSLGQGLEFLIYFQGNSAPDKSGLPSDRFSAERTGGSVSTLTIQRTQQEDSAVYLCASSFFLGTGELFFGEGSRLTVL.

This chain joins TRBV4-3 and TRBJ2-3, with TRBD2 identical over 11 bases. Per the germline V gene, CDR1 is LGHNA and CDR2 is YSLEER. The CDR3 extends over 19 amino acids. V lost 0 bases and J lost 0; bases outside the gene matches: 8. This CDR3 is CASSQDVAGGVSSTDTQYF. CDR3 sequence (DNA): TGCGCCAGCAGCCAAGACGTAGCGGGAGGGGTCTCTAGCACAGATACGCAGTATTTT.

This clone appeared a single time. As DNA, the CDR3 is TGTGCCAGCAGCTTTGAGAGCAATCCGGGGTCTACGCAGTATTTT. It specifies CASSFESNPGSTQYF. V is TRBV7-2 and J is TRBJ2-3, with a possible D match to TRBD2 (5 bases). The CDR3 is 15 residues long. Germline V lookup: CDR1 SGHTA, CDR2 FQGNSA. V gave up 3 bases and J gave up 8 bases, with 18 bases separating them. Full variable domain (outside the CDR3, taken from reference TRBV7-2 and TRBJ2-3): GAGVSQSPSNKVTEKGKDVELRCDPISGHTALYWYRQSLGQGLEFLIYFQGNSAPDKSGLPSDRFSAERTGGSVSTLTIQRTQQEDSAVYLCASSFESNPGSTQYFGPGTRLTVL.

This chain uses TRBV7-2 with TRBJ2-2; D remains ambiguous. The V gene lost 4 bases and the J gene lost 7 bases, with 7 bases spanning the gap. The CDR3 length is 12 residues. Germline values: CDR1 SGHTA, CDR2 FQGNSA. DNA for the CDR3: TGTGCCAGCAGCTCATGGGTCGGGGAGCTGTTTTTT. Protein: CASSSWVGELFF.

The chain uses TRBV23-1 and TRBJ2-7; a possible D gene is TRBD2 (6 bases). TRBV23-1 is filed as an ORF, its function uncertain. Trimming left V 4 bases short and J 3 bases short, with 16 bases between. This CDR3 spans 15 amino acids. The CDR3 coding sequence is TGCGCCAGCAGTCCCGGGCGGGACGATGTCTACGAGCAGTACTTC. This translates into CASSPGRDDVYEQYF.

In DNA form, the CDR3 reads TGTGCCAGCAGTTTATGGGGGACAGGGGGAAATCAGCCCCAGCATTTT. This codes for CASSLWGTGGNQPQHF. The gene calls are TRBV28 and TRBJ1-5; 11 bases align to TRBD1. The CDR3 spans 16 residues. The germline V gene has CDR1 MDHEN and CDR2 SYDVKM. Trimming at V came to 0 bases and at J to 4 bases, leaving 2 bases not matched to a gene.

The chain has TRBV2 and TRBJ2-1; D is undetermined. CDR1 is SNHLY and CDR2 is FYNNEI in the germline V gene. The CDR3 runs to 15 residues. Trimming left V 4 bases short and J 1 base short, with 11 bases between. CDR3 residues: CASSGLEKSYNEQFF. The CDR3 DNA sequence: TGTGCCAGCAGTGGTTTAGAGAAATCCTACAATGAGCAGTTCTTC.

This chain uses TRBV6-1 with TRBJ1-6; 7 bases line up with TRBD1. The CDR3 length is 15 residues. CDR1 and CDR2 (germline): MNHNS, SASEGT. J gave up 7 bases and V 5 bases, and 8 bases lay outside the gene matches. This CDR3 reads CASSQTGSLNSPLHF. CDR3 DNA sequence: TGTGCCAGCAGTCAGACAGGGAGCTTGAATTCACCCCTCCACTTT.

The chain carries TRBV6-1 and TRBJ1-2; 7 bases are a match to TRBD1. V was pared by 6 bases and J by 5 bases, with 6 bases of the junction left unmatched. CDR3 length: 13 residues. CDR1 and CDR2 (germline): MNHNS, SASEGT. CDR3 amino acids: CASSPGQQYGYTF. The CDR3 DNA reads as TGTGCCAGCAGCCCGGGACAGCAGTATGGCTACACCTTC.